The clone carrying this T cell receptor (beta chain) was recorded once. Its antigen is not known. The conserved final phenylalanine or tryptophan is absent from the CDR3, which likely points to a read error. The V end was cut by 7 bases, the J end by 3 bases, with 25 bases between. Germline-derived CDR1 and CDR2 are MNHNS and SASEGT. CDR3 length: 17 amino acids. These data originate in a study of tumor and adjacent non-tumor tissue in lung cancer. Study results and limitations: Significantly higher TCR diversity was found in tumor than normal lung. In normal lung, the top 100 clones were significantly more dominant than in tumor.

No cell sorting was done before RNA was extracted from the tissue. A modified ARM-PCR protocol with three rounds of nested PCR amplified TCRbeta. TCRdb re-analysed the multiplex PCR reads in MiXCR, keeping a single row per CDR3 protein. There are 78,000 or so distinct CDR3 sequences in the sample; over 75% occur only once, and about an eighth lies in the top ten. The sample taken for sequencing was lung tumor tissue. The rearrangement joins TRBV6-1 to TRBJ2-7; the D gene is possibly TRBD1 (6 bases). The source of this sequence is a woman in her forties or fifties with non-small cell lung cancer. The chain's CDR3 is CASTSKGDGLAVYEQYL. Written as DNA, the CDR3 is TGTGCCAGCACTTCAAAGGGGGATGGACTTGCCGTCTACGAGCAGTACCTC.